Included here is one T cell receptor (beta chain) sequence, with context. These data originate in a study of low-dose radiotherapy and immunotherapy resistance in tumors. In the study overall: Nivolumab was given to patients as a 240 mg flat dose every two weeks, and ipilimumab at 1 mg/kg every six weeks. Both were delivered intravenously. At a dose of 200 mg/m2, intravenous cyclophosphamide was given every two weeks, one day before radiation and immunotherapy.

Low-dose radiotherapy and low-dose cyclophosphamide, together with aspirin, ipilimumab and nivolumab, were given to donors. CDR1 SNHLY and CDR2 FYNNEI come from the germline V gene. V dropped 5 bases and J dropped 2; count of bases not matched to a gene: 4. This CDR3 contains 14 residues. Alpha and beta chains were covered, as first-strand cDNA relied on TRAV- and TRBV-specific primers. TCRs were put through approximately 20 PCR cycles of amplification with Phusion. A constant-region primer and the V-primer adapter served as the primer pair. Using its own MiXCR run on the reads, TCRdb lists one record per CDR3 protein. The data contain 16,000 or so distinct CDR3 sequences, roughly 70% of them singletons.

The clonotype originates from a human donor with advanced metastatic prostate, ovarian, gallbladder or colorectal cancer (not recorded which). This table probably holds off-target reads from a library built for another chain. The chain recombines TRBV2 with TRBJ1-2, with 8 bases that match TRBD1. The CDR3 sequence is CASSRTGQNYGYTF. The CDR3 DNA reads as TGTGCCAGCAGTAGGACAGGGCAAAACTATGGCTACACCTTC.